The present T cell receptor beta chain was sequenced within a study of cytomegalovirus exposure and HLA in healthy donors. Study results and limitations: By a later analysis, the bulk of CMV-associated TCR beta chains appeared HLA-restricted. Analyses of presence and absence presupposed an approximately uniform sequencing depth across donors. TRBV6-2, TRBV6-3 and some other V segments were unresolvable in 87-base-pair reads.

13 Jbeta primers and 60 Vbeta primers were used for the PCR. Sequenced by immunoSEQ multiplex PCR; TCRdb stores in-frame clones only, minus some. The sample includes some 110,000 clones. Per germline, CDR1 SGHRS and CDR2 YFSETQ. Trimming shortened V by 4 bases and J by 0 bases, and 8 bases separated the two germline ends. This CDR3 has 13 residues. Concerning this clone itself: The antigen remains unidentified.

The chain joins TRBV5-1 to TRBJ2-7; D perhaps matches TRBD1 (6 bases). The sequencing sample was made of PBMCs. This sequence was found in a man aged 18 to 30 in good health and CMV-seronegative. The CDR3 DNA reads as TGCGCCAGCAGCGGGACACCCTCCTACGAGCAGTACTTC. Protein sequence: CASSGTPSYEQYF.